This T cell receptor beta chain was retrieved from a study of monozygotic twins with inflammatory bowel disease. Using the 5' RACE reads, TCRdb records one entry per CDR3 protein without DNA. The repertoire table contains around 140,000 distinct CDR3 sequences. Germline CDR1 and CDR2: SGHRS and YFSETQ. The CDR3 is made up of 14 amino acids. The rearrangement links TRBV5-1 to TRBJ1-5; the D call from TCRdb, TRBD1, cannot be confirmed without DNA. The sequenced material came from blood. The source is a human donor with ulcerative colitis or Crohn's disease, or a healthy co-twin of an affected twin (not recorded which). The CDR3 sequence is CASSLTGNNQPQHF. Full variable domain (remainder filled in from reference TRBV5-1 and TRBJ1-5): KAGVTQTPRYLIKTRGQQVTLSCSPISGHRSVSWYQQTPGQGLQFLFEYFSETQRNKGNFPGRFSGRQFSNSRSEMNVSTLELGDSALYLCASSLTGNNQPQHFGDGTRLSIL.